This T cell receptor (beta chain) was profiled in a study of T cell responses to AZD1222 COVID-19 vaccine. Background on the study: Second doses that came at about 4 or about 12 weeks were put together.

Broader study findings: Elevations in Spike-specific TCR breadth and depth followed administration of two AZD1222 doses. Spike was spanned by vaccine-associated CD4 TCRs, which were dominant at 160-218 and 743-854. At study baseline, merely six AZD1222 recipients were seropositive.

CDR1 LGHNA and CDR2 YSLEER come from the germline V gene. The V and J ends lost 1 base and 1 base, in that order; junction bases with no gene match: 5. The CDR3 extends over 18 amino acids. Clones were sequenced by immunoSEQ multiplex PCR, and TCRdb holds only the in-frame ones, with some missing. The sample carries more than 80,000 clones, more than 75% recorded once. This clone was seen just once. Its antigen is unknown. Sequenced material: peripheral blood, taken on day 0 of AZD1222 vaccination. The V gene is TRBV4-3, the J gene TRBJ2-2, with TRBD2 matching 11 bases. The TCR comes from an adult in good health. CDR3 sequence (DNA): TGCGCCAGCAGCCAAGCGCCTAGCGGGGGGCTGAACACCGGGGAGCTGTTTTTT. Translating it yields CASSQAPSGGLNTGELFF.